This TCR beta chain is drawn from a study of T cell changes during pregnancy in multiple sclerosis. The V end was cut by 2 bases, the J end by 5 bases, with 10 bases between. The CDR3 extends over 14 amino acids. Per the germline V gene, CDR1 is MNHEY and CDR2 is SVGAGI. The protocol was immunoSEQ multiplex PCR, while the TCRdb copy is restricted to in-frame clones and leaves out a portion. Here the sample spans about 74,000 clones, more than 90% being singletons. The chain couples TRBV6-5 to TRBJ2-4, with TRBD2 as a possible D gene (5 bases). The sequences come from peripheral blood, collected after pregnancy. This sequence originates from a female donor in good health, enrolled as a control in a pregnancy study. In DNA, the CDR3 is TGTGCCAGCAGTTACCTTGCCGGGGAAAACATTCAGTACTTC. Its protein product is CASSYLAGENIQYF.